The clone carrying this T cell receptor (beta chain) was seen once. Antigen: not known. The germline CDR1 and CDR2 sequences are MNHNS and SASEGT. The length of the CDR3 is 17 residues. Germline trimming cut 2 bases from V and 6 bases from J; bases unmatched to any gene: 16. Assay: immunoSEQ multiplex PCR; the TCRdb copy retains only in-frame clones and omits some. Of about 94,000 clones listed, over 85% are singletons. This entry is derived from a study of siplizumab effects on memory and regulatory T cells. Findings and limits, study-wide: Researchers could not give a naive or memory phenotype to roughly 75-96% of proliferating CD4+ or CD8+ clones. Sequences that were alloreactive and traceable to unstimulated CD4+ memory cells were significantly reduced by siplizumab. Naive T cells, seemingly more diverse than memory cells, seemed major alloresponse contributors.

The source material was non-Treg CD4+ T cells sorted from blood. The TCR sequence derives from a human donor in good health. The J gene is TRBJ2-7, the V gene TRBV6-1, with 7 bases matching TRBD1. CDR3 in amino acids: CASSESFSDRFFGEQYF. DNA of the CDR3: TGTGCCAGCAGTGAATCTTTCTCGGACAGGTTTTTTGGCGAGCAGTACTTC.